This TCR beta chain was sequenced during a study of metastatic and nonmetastatic thyroid tumors. This clone was detected many times. TCRdb redid the clone calls on the PCR reads using MiXCR. The sample lists about 92,000 clones; just under 15% were seen once. The CDR3 length is 13 residues. CDR1 is ENHRY, CDR2 SYGVKD, per germline. V lost 10 bases and J 3 bases, leaving 12 bases between the germline ends. Before thyroid surgery, none of the patients had received any treatment. This chain connects TRBV10-3 to TRBJ2-2, with D possibly matching TRBD2 (6 bases). Sequenced input: blood. The receptor was isolated from a female donor with papillary thyroid cancer or a benign thyroid nodule (not recorded which). Some clones in this sample may be carry-over from other donors' samples. The CDR3 DNA is TGTGCCAGCGGGACGATCGACACCGGGGAGCTGTTTTTT. Residues: CASGTIDTGELFF.